The T cell receptor (beta chain) described here comes from a study of cytomegalovirus exposure and HLA in healthy donors. Germline V gives CDR1 SEHNR, CDR2 FQNEAQ (reference sequence). This CDR3 has 17 residues. Remarks on this clone: Its target is unknown. An end of the junction differs from the germline gene, which may be a read error.

Both 60 Vbeta primers and 13 Jbeta primers went into the PCR. Clones were sequenced by immunoSEQ multiplex PCR, and TCRdb holds only the in-frame ones, with some missing. The repertoire consists of 120,000 or so clones, with approximately 80% occurring once and the leading ten covering around 3.3%. Findings and caveats of the study: Another analysis was done later, and it associated approximately 18,000 TCR beta sequences with HLA alleles at 0.05 false discovery rate. A likely sequencing artifact accounted for one observed cluster of highly shared sequence variants. Excluded were some V segments that proved indistinguishable, including TRBV6-2 and TRBV6-3.

Sequencing input: PBMCs. The rearrangement uses TRBV7-9 and TRBJ2-7; the match to TRBD1 covers 7 bases. This TCR came from a male donor in good health and CMV-seronegative. For the CDR3, the DNA is TGTTCCAGCAGCTCCCCTGCTGCGCCGAGGGGGCTCTACGAGCAGTACTTC. Its translation is CSSSSPAAPRGLYEQYF.